This TCR beta chain is from a study of patients and donors after allogeneic stem cell transplantation. One entry per CDR3 protein results from TCRdb running MiXCR on the RT-PCR reads. The data show 200,000 to 250,000 distinct CDR3 sequences, with 14% seen just once and about 9.9% held by the top ten. Trimming removed 3 bases from V and 3 bases from J, with 15 bases in between. Germline V lookup: CDR1 DFQATT, CDR2 SNEGSKA (reference sequence). The CDR3 is made up of 15 amino acids. This TCR derives from a human donor who was either an allogeneic HSCT recipient or a stem cell or donor lymphocyte infusion donor (not recorded which). It is not recorded whose cells these are; they may come from a transplant donor. The sequencing input was blood, either unsorted or a sorted T cell fraction (not recorded which). The chain has TRBV20-1 and TRBJ2-1; weak D call: TRBD2 (6 bases). In nucleotides, the CDR3 is TGCAGTGCTAGTCCCGGGAGTGGGGGCTACAATGAGCAGTTCTTC. Amino acids: CSASPGSGGYNEQFF.